The clone carrying this TCR beta chain was recorded a few times. Its antigen is not identified. This sample is drawn from a study of response to subunit inactivated influenza vaccine. Whole-study findings and limits: The authors suggested that every seasonal influenza vaccination recruits few new T cells.

The V end lost 4 bases, the J end lost 5 bases, and 9 bases lay between the germline ends. This CDR3 is built from 13 residues. Germline values: CDR1 LGHDT, CDR2 YNNKEL (reference sequence). Each CDR3 protein gets one entry after TCRdb re-called the RT-PCR reads with MiXCR. The table has about 620,000 distinct CDR3 sequences, over 9.5% seen once. The sample was PBMCs from blood, taken on the day of vaccination. This clonotype was obtained from a man over 45 who received an inactivated influenza vaccine. The rearrangement joins TRBV3-1 to TRBJ2-1; D perhaps matches TRBD2 (5 bases). CDR3 coding DNA: TGTGCCAGCAGCCCCTCTAGCAACAATGAGCAGTTCTTC. This translates into CASSPSSNNEQFF.